This TCR beta chain emerged from a study of Graves' ophthalmopathy and Graves' hyperthyroidism. TCR beta CDR3 regions were amplified from RNA transcripts. HTBI-primed first-round RT-PCR preceded second-round multiplex PCR. From the multiplex PCR reads, TCRdb called clonotypes with MiXCR, one entry per CDR3 protein. This sample has over 200,000 distinct CDR3 sequences, with over 25% found just once. This clonotype was seen repeatedly, ten times or more. The germline V gene encodes CDR1 MNHEY and CDR2 SVGEGT. The CDR3 contains 14 residues. Trimming removed 2 bases from V and 0 bases from J, with 8 bases in between.

Sequencing was done on a sample of peripheral blood. This sequence was found in a man aged 50-60 years with Graves' ophthalmopathy. V and J are TRBV6-2 or TRBV6-3 and TRBJ2-7; the D is unclear. CDR3 protein: CASSYVGSSYEQYF. The CDR3 DNA follows: TGTGCCAGCAGTTACGTCGGTAGCTCCTACGAGCAGTACTTC.